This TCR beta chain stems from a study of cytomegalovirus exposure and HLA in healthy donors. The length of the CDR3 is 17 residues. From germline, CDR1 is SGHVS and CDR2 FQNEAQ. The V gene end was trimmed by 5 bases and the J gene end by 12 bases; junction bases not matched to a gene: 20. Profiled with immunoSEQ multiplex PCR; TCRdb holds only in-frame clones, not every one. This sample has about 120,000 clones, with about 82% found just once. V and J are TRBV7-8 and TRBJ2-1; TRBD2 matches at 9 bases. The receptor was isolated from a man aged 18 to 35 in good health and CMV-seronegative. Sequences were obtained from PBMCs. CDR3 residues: CASSRERLAANPGGQFF. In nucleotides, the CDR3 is TGTGCCAGCAGCCGAGAACGACTAGCGGCGAATCCGGGGGGGCAGTTCTTC.